The 30 T cell receptor beta chains below come from one sample, sequenced in a study of T-cell memory formation after mild COVID-19. TCRdb called the 5' RACE reads again in MiXCR, with one record for every CDR3 protein. The sample comprises about 390,000 distinct CDR3 sequences, approximately 15% of which are singletons, and approximately 21% rests with the top ten. Source material: PBMCs or a T cell subset sorted from them (not recorded which). All receptors derive from a man aged 18 to 30 who had mild COVID-19 (a few samples of this study predate the infection). Cell type and time point are not known.

This clonotype has just one count. The chain has TRBV5-1 and TRBJ1-3; a weak D match, TRBD1 (5 bases). The germline V gene encodes CDR1 SGHRS and CDR2 YFSETQ. The CDR3 extends over 15 amino acids. Trimming left V 1 base short and J 0 bases short, with 8 bases between. The CDR3 bases are TGCGCCAGCAGCTTGTTGGGGCGCTCTGGAAACACCATATATTTT. Translated, it gives CASSLLGRSGNTIYF.

This chain joins TRBV3-1 and TRBJ2-2; D gene unclear. The CDR3 sequence is 15 residues long. Germline CDR1 reads LGHDT; CDR2 reads YNNKEL (reference sequence). Trimming cost V 3 bases and J 0 bases, with 8 bases left between them. The CDR3 region has the DNA TGTGCCAGCAGCCATTCAACGACGAACACCGGGGAGCTGTTTTTT. Its translation: CASSHSTTNTGELFF.

This clonotype was detected only a few times. J is TRBJ2-2 and V is TRBV6-5; maybe TRBD1 (6 bases). The CDR3 is 16 residues long. The germline gives CDR1 MNHEY, CDR2 SVGAGI. V was clipped by 2 bases and J by 4 bases, with 14 bases between them. CDR3 in DNA: TGTGCCAGCAGTTACCCACAGGGTCGGGGCACCGGGGAGCTGTTTTTT. Translated: CASSYPQGRGTGELFF.

This clonotype has a handful of counts. The chain links TRBV12-3 or TRBV12-4 to TRBJ1-5; D gene ambiguous. The CDR3 has 14 residues. V gave up 5 bases and J gave up 6 bases, with 14 bases separating them. CDR3 sequence: CASSAPPTFQPQHF. CDR3 sequence (DNA): TGTGCCAGCAGTGCGCCACCAACCTTTCAGCCCCAGCATTTT.

The sample holds a few counts of this clonotype. This chain joins TRBV28 and TRBJ1-5, with D perhaps matching TRBD1 (6 bases). V lost 5 bases, J lost 6 bases, and 14 bases lay in between. Germline V CDR1 and CDR2: MDHEN, SYDVKM. CDR3 length equals 14 residues. CDR3 DNA: TGTGCCAGCAGTCCGACAGGCGCAGGTCAGCCCCAGCATTTT. Its protein is CASSPTGAGQPQHF. The whole variable domain, filled in from reference TRBV28 and TRBJ1-5, reads DVKVTQSSRYLVKRTGEKVFLECVQDMDHENMFWYRQDPGLGLRLIYFSYDVKMKEKGDIPEGYSVSREKKERFSLILESASTNQTSMYLCASSPTGAGQPQHFGDGTRLSIL.

This sequence joins TRBV4-1 and TRBJ2-3; perhaps TRBD2 as D (6 bases). The CDR3 covers 13 residues. Trimming took 3 bases from V and 4 from J, leaving 8 bases between them. The germline V gene encodes CDR1 MGHRA and CDR2 YSYEKL. The CDR3 reads CASSHTSPDTQYF. The CDR3 DNA sequence: TGCGCCAGCAGCCATACTAGCCCAGATACGCAGTATTTT.

CDR3 coding DNA: TGTGCCAGCAGCTCCACCGAGGCTAGCGGGGGGGCAGATACGCAGTATTTT. Its translation: CASSSTEASGGADTQYF. J is TRBJ2-3 and V is TRBV7-9, with 12 bases matching TRBD2. The CDR3 sequence is 17 residues long. CDR1 and CDR2 from the germline V gene are SEHNR and FQNEAQ (reference sequence). Germline trimming cut 4 bases from V and 4 bases from J; bases unmatched to any gene: 9.

The chain uses TRBV29-1 and TRBJ1-4; D not certain. Germline V gives CDR1 SQVTM, CDR2 ANQGSEA. CDR3 length: 13 residues. The germline V and J ends were trimmed by 8 bases and 5 bases, with 15 bases remaining between them. CDR3 coding DNA: TGCAGCTCCTCGGGCCCGGAAAATGAAAAACTGTTTTTT. Its protein product is CSSSGPENEKLFF.

This clonotype was observed at least ten times. The chain carries TRBV5-1 and TRBJ2-7; D unresolved. The V end was cut by 4 bases, the J end by 0 bases, with 5 bases between. Germline CDR1 reads SGHRS; CDR2 reads YFSETQ. The CDR3 has 12 residues. CDR3 sequence (DNA): TGCGCCAGCAGCCTTAGCTCCTACGAGCAGTACTTC. It translates to CASSLSSYEQYF.

This clonotype was recorded a few times. V gene TRBV4-1 combines with J gene TRBJ1-5; D uncertain. The CDR3 has 13 amino acids. CDR1 is MGHRA, CDR2 YSYEKL, per germline. V was cut by 4 bases and J by 5 bases, with 9 bases left in between. The CDR3 coding sequence is TGCGCCAGCAGCCCCGCGGTCCATCAGCCCCAGCATTTT. Residues: CASSPAVHQPQHF.

This clonotype was counted between two and nine times. The chain couples TRBV3-1 to TRBJ1-5; the D gene is possibly TRBD1 (6 bases). V was shortened by 4 bases and J by 10 bases, with 17 bases between the two germline ends. Germline values: CDR1 LGHDT, CDR2 YNNKEL (reference sequence). The CDR3 consists of 14 residues. The CDR3 sequence: CASSLNVRGSPQHF. The CDR3 coding sequence is TGTGCCAGCAGCCTAAACGTCAGGGGTTCCCCCCAGCATTTT.

This clonotype was picked up a small number of times. The chain is built from TRBV12-3 or TRBV12-4 and TRBJ2-5; D may match TRBD1 or TRBD2 (5 bases each). Between the trimmed V and J ends, which lost 1 base and 6 bases, there was a span of 6 bases. CDR3 length: 12 amino acids. CDR3 residues: CASSLGGQTQYF. CDR3 in DNA: TGTGCCAGCAGTTTAGGGGGACAGACCCAGTACTTC.

The V and J genes are TRBV4-3 and TRBJ1-1, with D perhaps matching TRBD1 (6 bases). V dropped 4 bases and J dropped 5 bases, with 14 bases sitting between them. Germline lookup yields CDR1 LGHNA and CDR2 YSLEER. This CDR3 contains 14 residues. CDR3 amino acids: CASSRGAKGTEAFF. CDR3 nucleotide sequence: TGCGCCAGCAGCCGGGGGGCTAAGGGGACTGAAGCTTTCTTT.

This clonotype was recorded a few times. The chain has TRBV6-2 or TRBV6-3 and TRBJ2-7, with unresolved D. Germline V CDR1 and CDR2: MNHEY, SVGEGT. This CDR3 region has 14 residues. V lost 5 bases to trimming and J lost 0 bases, with 11 bases between them. DNA for the CDR3: TGTGCCAGCAGTCGCGGACCGAGCTCCTACGAGCAGTACTTC. Residues: CASSRGPSSYEQYF.

The chain recombines TRBV6-6 with TRBJ2-7; D unresolved. Germline CDR1 and CDR2: MNHNY and SVGAGI (reference sequence). The CDR3 totals 12 residues. The CDR3 region is CASSYGSRVLWV. CDR3 nucleotides: TGTGCCAGCAGTTACGGTAGTAGGGTTCTTTGGGTC.

This chain links TRBV6-2 or TRBV6-3 with TRBJ2-3; D might be TRBD1 (6 bases). From germline, CDR1 is MNHEY and CDR2 SVGEGT. V was pared by 2 bases and J by 1 base, with 10 bases between. The CDR3 contains 15 residues. CDR3 region: CASSYEGDRTDTQYF. The DNA for the CDR3 is TGTGCCAGCAGTTACGAGGGGGACCGCACAGATACGCAGTATTTT.

This rearrangement joins TRBV5-1 to TRBJ2-3; D call uncertain. CDR3 size: 15 residues. Germline V gene sequence: CDR1 SGHRS, CDR2 YFSETQ. Deletions cut 1 base from V and 3 bases from J, with 12 bases between. The CDR3 DNA is TGCGCCAGCAGCTTGACCGGGCGCCCTACAGATACGCAGTATTTT. It encodes CASSLTGRPTDTQYF.

The chain is built from TRBV3-1 and TRBJ2-2, with 8 bases aligning to TRBD1. V lost 1 base and J lost 6; bases outside the gene matches: 4. The CDR3 runs to 15 residues. Germline V CDR1 and CDR2: LGHDT, YNNKEL (reference sequence). CDR3 bases: TGTGCCAGCAGCCAAGGGACAGGGAAGTCCGGGGAGCTGTTTTTT. It encodes CASSQGTGKSGELFF.

The gene calls are TRBV29-1 and TRBJ2-5; D call uncertain. Trimming removed 7 bases from V and 4 bases from J, with 10 bases in between. This CDR3 is 11 amino acids long. Germline CDR1 reads SQVTM; CDR2 reads ANQGSEA. The CDR3 nucleotides read TGCAGCGCCGAATGGGGAGAGACCCAGTACTTC. Translated: CSAEWGETQYF. Full variable domain (missing parts from reference TRBV29-1 and TRBJ2-5): SAVISQKPSRDICQRGTSLTIQCQVDSQVTMMFWYRQQPGQSLTLIATANQGSEATYESGFVIDKFPISRPNLTFSTLTVSNMSPEDSSIYLCSAEWGETQYFGPGTRLLVL.

This chain uses TRBV7-2 with TRBJ1-6; the D is unclear. Trimming left V 5 bases short and J 4 bases short, with 12 bases between. From germline, CDR1 is SGHTA and CDR2 FQGNSA. This CDR3 has 15 residues. The CDR3 loop reads CASSLGAFYNSPLHF. The CDR3 bases are TGTGCCAGCAGCCTAGGTGCCTTTTATAATTCACCCCTCCACTTT.

This clonotype has ten or more counts. The V call is TRBV12-3 or TRBV12-4, the J call TRBJ2-3, with 9 bases matching TRBD2. V shed 3 bases, J shed 6 bases, and the junction held 10 bases outside the gene matches. The CDR3 consists of 16 residues. The CDR3, as DNA: TGTGCCAGCAGTTTCCTCCGCGGGGGGGCAGCCGATACGCAGTATTTT. It specifies CASSFLRGGAADTQYF.

This clonotype was detected a few times. This chain connects TRBV7-9 to TRBJ2-4, with TRBD2 identical over 8 bases. The CDR3 sequence is 16 residues long. The V segment lost 2 bases and the J segment 2 bases; nucleotides outside the gene matches: 5. Germline values: CDR1 SEHNR, CDR2 FQNEAQ (reference sequence). CDR3 loop: CASSLSGGAPKNIQYF. The DNA of the CDR3 is TGTGCCAGCAGCTTATCCGGGGGGGCCCCCAAAAACATTCAGTACTTC.

The CDR3: CATSRDRQGASAYEQYF. DNA for the CDR3: TGTGCCACCAGCAGAGATCGACAGGGGGCAAGCGCCTACGAGCAGTACTTC. The chain couples TRBV15 to TRBJ2-7; 10 bases line up with TRBD1. Trimming removed 0 bases from V and 2 bases from J; junction bases left unmatched: 7. The V gene's germline CDR1 is LNHNV and CDR2 YYDKDF (reference sequence). The CDR3 is 17 residues long.

This clonotype was detected only a few times. This chain uses TRBV4-3 with TRBJ1-6; tentative D call: TRBD1 (6 bases). The V end was cut by 2 bases, the J end by 7 bases, with 18 bases between. The CDR3 is 17 residues long. CDR1 and CDR2 (germline): LGHNA, YSLEER. The CDR3 sequence is CASSQTEGGTGNSPLHF. CDR3 nucleotides: TGCGCCAGCAGCCAAACAGAGGGGGGGACGGGCAATTCACCCCTCCACTTT.

The rearrangement links TRBV11-2 to TRBJ2-7; TRBD1 or TRBD2 may be the D gene (5 bases each). V lost 2 bases and J 3 bases, leaving 11 bases between the germline ends. Germline values: CDR1 SGHAT, CDR2 FQNNGV. This CDR3 spans 14 amino acids. The CDR3 loop is CASSLNGALYEQYV. In nucleotides, the CDR3 is TGTGCCAGCAGCTTAAACGGGGCCCTCTACGAGCAGTACGTC.

The chain carries TRBV7-3 and TRBJ1-2, with D perhaps TRBD1 (6 bases). Trimming removed 5 bases at V and 8 bases at J, with 18 bases between. The length of the CDR3 is 14 residues. CDR1 is SGHTA and CDR2 is FQGTGA in the germline V gene. CDR3 residues: CASSLTSGAGGYTF. In DNA, the CDR3 is TGTGCCAGCAGCCTCACTTCAGGGGCTGGCGGCTACACCTTC.

The chain combines TRBV10-1 with TRBJ2-7; 7 bases line up with TRBD1. Germline CDR1 reads WNHNN; CDR2 reads SYGVQD (reference sequence). The V and J ends lost 2 bases and 5 bases, in that order; junction bases with no gene match: 9. The CDR3 is made up of 15 amino acids. This chain's CDR3 is CASSEAAGGFDEQYF. The CDR3, as DNA: TGCGCCAGCAGTGAGGCGGCAGGGGGATTTGACGAGCAGTACTTC.

Notes on this clonotype: Germline is not matched at one junction end, which may reflect a read error. The genes are TRBV12-3 or TRBV12-4 and TRBJ2-3, with 8 bases matching TRBD2. This CDR3 is built from 15 residues. The CDR3: CASSVAGPLADTQYF. CDR3 DNA: TGTGCCAGCAGTGTAGCGGGGCCACTGGCAGATACGCAGTATTTT.

This clonotype was picked up a small number of times. V is TRBV6-5 and J is TRBJ1-1; 7 bases match TRBD1. Losses at the gene ends were 7 bases for V and 1 base for J; bases not matched to a gene: 9. Germline V lookup: CDR1 MNHEY, CDR2 SVGAGI. The CDR3 is 15 residues long. In DNA, the CDR3 is TGTGCCAGCACCCGGACAGGTTTCGGGAACACTGAAGCTTTCTTT. As protein: CASTRTGFGNTEAFF.

The rearrangement joins TRBV28 to TRBJ1-2; TRBD1 aligns across 8 bases. The V gene's germline CDR1 is MDHEN and CDR2 SYDVKM. The CDR3 is 15 amino acids. V trimming: 5 bases; J trimming: 8 bases; junction bases outside the gene matches: 13. As DNA, the CDR3 is TGTGCCAGCAGTATCCCAATAGCCAGGGGGCAAGGCTACACCTTC. This codes for CASSIPIARGQGYTF.